These 20 T cell receptor beta chains were sequenced from one sample in a study of blood T cell repertoires in COVID-19. This table comes from immunoSEQ multiplex PCR, and its TCRdb copy is limited to in-frame clones, with some not included. Of under 250,000 clones listed, 80% to 90% were seen once; the top ten hold 4.8%. The specimen sequenced was PBMCs or T cells enriched from blood (not recorded which). The receptors stem from a woman aged 45-65 years who had been exposed to COVID-19.

V usage is TRBV19 and J usage is TRBJ2-5; D perhaps matches TRBD2 (6 bases). V was pared by 4 bases and J by 4 bases, with 7 bases between. Germline V gives CDR1 LNHDA, CDR2 SQIVND (reference sequence). The CDR3 has 12 amino acids. The CDR3, as DNA: TGTGCCAGTAGTAGCGGGGCAGAGACCCAGTACTTC. Translating gives CASSSGAETQYF.

A word on this clone: Distinct nucleotide sequences in the sample also encode this CDR3. The V and J genes are TRBV3-1 (or the pseudogene TRBV3-2) and TRBJ2-7, with 7 bases identical to TRBD1. The CDR3 totals 13 residues. The junction had 1 base not matched to a gene; V was cut back by 1 base and J by 4 bases. Germline CDR1 LGHDT, CDR2 YNNKEL (reference sequence). The CDR3 bases are TGTGCCAGCAGCCAAGGCAGGGGGTACGAGCAGTACTTC. This encodes CASSQGRGYEQYF.

The V call is TRBV7-7, the J call TRBJ2-1; perhaps TRBD1 as D (6 bases). The CDR3 spans 15 residues. The V end was cut by 4 bases, the J end by 0 bases, with 10 bases between. Germline lookup yields CDR1 SSHAT and CDR2 FNYEAQ (reference sequence). The CDR3 here is CASSSGQSSYNEQFF. The CDR3 nucleotides read TGTGCCAGCAGCTCTGGACAGAGCTCCTACAATGAGCAGTTCTTC. The whole variable domain, remainder taken from reference TRBV7-7 and TRBJ2-1, is GAGVSQSPRYKVTKRGQDVTLRCDPISSHATLYWYQQALGQGPEFLTYFNYEAQPDKSGLPSDRFSAERPEGSISTLTIQRTEQRDSAMYRCASSSGQSSYNEQFFGPGTRLTVL.

The V and J genes are TRBV27 and TRBJ2-1; the match to TRBD2 covers 11 bases. CDR1 is MNHEY, CDR2 SMNVEV, per germline (reference sequence). Trimming took 5 bases from V and 4 from J; bases not matched to a gene: 7. The CDR3 spans 16 residues. CDR3 sequence reads: CASSRLAGGRYNEQFF. The DNA of the CDR3 is TGTGCCAGCAGTAGGCTAGCGGGGGGTAGATACAATGAGCAGTTCTTC.

The CDR3 spells CASSQNREGYTEAFF. The DNA of the CDR3 is TGCGCCAGCAGCCAGAACCGGGAGGGGTACACTGAAGCTTTCTTT. This sequence joins TRBV4-3 and TRBJ1-1; tentative D call: TRBD1 (5 bases). V lost 3 bases and J lost 3, with 14 bases in between. This CDR3 is built from 15 residues. Germline values: CDR1 LGHNA, CDR2 YSLEER.

The rearrangement uses TRBV20-1 and TRBJ2-5; 7 bases match TRBD2. The CDR3 contains 14 residues. Trimming took 3 bases from V and 3 from J; bases not matched to a gene: 7. Germline-derived CDR1 and CDR2 are DFQATT and SNEGSKA (reference sequence). The CDR3 loop is CSASQPGGKETQYF. The CDR3 DNA reads TGCAGTGCTAGTCAACCGGGAGGAAAAGAGACCCAGTACTTC.

Concerning this clone: A read error may be the cause here, since a much bigger clone is one base away. In the same sample, other DNA sequences code for this CDR3. V is TRBV5-4 and J is TRBJ1-1, with unresolved D. The CDR3 loop spans 12 amino acids. CDR1 is SGHNT and CDR2 is YYREEE in the germline V gene (reference sequence). Trimming took 4 bases from V and 2 from J, leaving 6 bases between them. This chain's CDR3 is CASSPGNTEAFF. The CDR3 DNA sequence: TGTGCCAGCAGCCCGGGAAACACTGAAGCTTTCTTT.

The CDR3 region has the DNA TGTGCCACCAGGGGAGGGAGCACCGGGGAGCTGTTTTTT. The encoded protein is CATRGGSTGELFF. The V and J genes are TRBV24-1 and TRBJ2-2, with TRBD2 matching over 7 bases. The CDR3 runs to 13 residues. Germline V gives CDR1 KGHDR, CDR2 SFDVKD. With V trimmed by 7 bases and J by 4 bases, 2 bases remained unmatched.

The V and J genes are TRBV18 and TRBJ2-3; TRBD1 agrees at 7 bases. CDR3 length equals 16 residues. V was clipped by 3 bases and J by 5 bases; unmatched bases: 11. Germline CDR1 reads KGHSH; CDR2 reads LQKENI. Here the CDR3 DNA reads TGTGCCAGCTCACCGCAAGGGGGCGATCCCGGAGATACGCAGTATTTT. Protein: CASSPQGGDPGDTQYF.

The gene calls are TRBV6-5 and TRBJ1-4, with 7 bases fitting TRBD1. Germline CDR1 is MNHEY and CDR2 is SVGAGI. The CDR3 has 14 amino acids. Trimming cost V 8 bases and J 5 bases; bases outside gene matches: 8. The DNA of the CDR3 is TGTGCCAGCCAAAACACGGGACAGAATGAAAAACTGTTTTTT. Residues: CASQNTGQNEKLFF.

This clone was found a few times. V and J are TRBV14 and TRBJ2-7; 10 bases fit TRBD1. From germline, CDR1 is SGHDN and CDR2 FVKESK. CDR3 size: 13 residues. The J segment lost 6 bases and the V segment lost 5 bases, leaving 4 bases of the junction unmatched. CDR3 sequence (DNA): TGTGCCAGCAGCAACGGACAGGGGGTCGAGCAGTACTTC. This translates into CASSNGQGVEQYF.

The chain has TRBV6-2 or TRBV6-3 and TRBJ2-7, with D tentatively TRBD2 (6 bases). CDR3 length: 14 residues. V was clipped by 6 bases and J by 0 bases, with 12 bases between them. Germline V gene sequence: CDR1 MNHEY, CDR2 SVGEGT. CDR3 residues: CASRPLADSYEQYF. CDR3 sequence (DNA): TGTGCCAGCAGGCCTTTAGCGGACTCCTACGAGCAGTACTTC.

Only one count was recorded for this clone. The V call is TRBV19, the J call TRBJ1-1; 11 bases agree with TRBD1. The CDR3 is made up of 13 amino acids. Unmatched junction bases numbered 5, after V lost 6 bases and J lost 8 bases. Germline CDR1 reads LNHDA; CDR2 reads SQIVND (reference sequence). The CDR3 here is CASSGTGGVEAFF. In nucleotides, the CDR3 is TGTGCCAGTAGCGGGACAGGGGGTGTGGAAGCTTTCTTT.

This chain links TRBV6-5 with TRBJ1-4; weak D call: TRBD1 (6 bases). Germline-derived CDR1 and CDR2 are MNHEY and SVGAGI. Trimming removed 5 bases from V and 4 bases from J, with 14 bases in between. The CDR3 sequence is 15 residues long. Here the CDR3 DNA reads TGTGCCAGCAGTCCGTGGACAGCCGGTAATGAAAAACTGTTTTTT. Amino acid sequence: CASSPWTAGNEKLFF.

A few counts support this clone. The chain joins TRBV12-3 or TRBV12-4 to TRBJ1-1; unclear D gene. CDR3 size: 12 residues. With 6 bases removed from V and 7 bases from J, the gap between germline ends came to 12 bases. CDR3 in amino acids: CASSIPSGEAFF. For the CDR3, the DNA is TGTGCCAGCAGCATCCCCAGTGGTGAAGCTTTCTTT.

The chain employs TRBV18 and TRBJ2-3; tentatively, D is TRBD1 (5 bases). V lost 1 base to trimming and J lost 0 bases, with 11 bases between them. The CDR3 is 16 residues long. Looked up from germline, CDR1 is KGHSH and CDR2 is LQKENI. CDR3 sequence: CASSPRNQGSTDTQYF. For the CDR3, the DNA is TGTGCCAGCTCACCACGGAATCAGGGTAGCACAGATACGCAGTATTTT. Complete variable domain (other parts from reference TRBV18 and TRBJ2-3): NAGVMQNPRHLVRRRGQEARLRCSPMKGHSHVYWYRQLPEEGLKFMVYLQKENIIDESGMPKERFSAEFPKEGPSILRIQQVVRGDSAAYFCASSPRNQGSTDTQYFGPGTRLTVL.

V is TRBV24-1 and J is TRBJ2-2; a weak D match, TRBD1 (5 bases). This CDR3 comprises 16 residues. The V gene's germline CDR1 is KGHDR and CDR2 SFDVKD. Trimming cost V 9 bases and J 0 bases, with 16 bases left between them. The CDR3 sequence is CATSRVGLTNTGELFF. DNA for the CDR3: TGTGCCACCTCCAGGGTAGGGCTCACGAACACCGGGGAGCTGTTTTTT.

This clone was observed a few times. The chain employs TRBV27 and TRBJ1-6, with TRBD1 as a possible D gene (5 bases). The CDR3 length is 18 residues. Germline lookup yields CDR1 MNHEY and CDR2 SMNVEV (reference sequence). Trimming removed 2 bases from V and 5 bases from J, with 19 bases in between. DNA of the CDR3: TGTGCCAGCAGTTTAGTGGGCAGCGGGGGAACAAATAATTCACCCCTCCACTTT. It specifies CASSLVGSGGTNNSPLHF.

This clone was picked up a small number of times. The V call is TRBV19, the J call TRBJ2-6, with D unclear. Germline V lookup: CDR1 LNHDA, CDR2 SQIVND (reference sequence). CDR3 length: 15 residues. The V end was cut by 4 bases, the J end by 2 bases, with 9 bases between. CDR3 protein: CASSTKDTGANVLTF. CDR3 DNA sequence: TGTGCCAGTAGTACTAAAGACACTGGGGCCAACGTCCTGACTTTC.

This clone was seen just once. The rearrangement uses TRBV2 and TRBJ2-7; 7 positions match TRBD1. The CDR3 consists of 13 residues. Germline CDR1 SNHLY, CDR2 FYNNEI. Losses at the gene ends were 6 bases for V and 6 bases for J; bases not matched to a gene: 8. DNA for the CDR3: TGTGCCAGCAGGGAGACAGGGTTCATCGAGCAGTACTTC. It specifies CASRETGFIEQYF.